Sequencing of this TCR beta chain was carried out in a study of shared clonotypes between healthy human individuals. Study-wide results and caveats: Sequencing depth was expected to affect clonotype sharing among donors.

TCRdb's table, derived via immunoSEQ multiplex PCR, lists solely in-frame clones and lacks some. The sample comprises 400,000 to 600,000 clones, 95% to 97% of which are singletons, and about 0.068% rests with the top ten. The CDR3 covers 16 residues. Germline assignment: CDR1 LNHDA and CDR2 SQIVND (reference sequence). The junction had 12 bases not matched to a gene; V was cut back by 9 bases and J by 4 bases. Worth noting for this clone: Its specificity is unknown.

This chain links TRBV19 with TRBJ2-1, with 10 bases identical to TRBD2. Specimen: naive CD4+ T cells sorted from blood. The subset here: CD45RA+ positively selected. This TCR derives from a woman in her thirties in good health. CDR3: CASASGTSVRYNEQFF. CDR3 nucleotides: TGTGCCAGCGCATCCGGGACTAGCGTCCGTTACAATGAGCAGTTCTTC.